The entry that follows covers one TCR beta chain sequence. These data are taken from a study of control samples from healthy donors and cancer patients. Germline V gene lookup returns CDR1 SGHRS and CDR2 YFSETQ. V shed 4 bases, J shed 5 bases, and the junction held 8 bases outside the gene matches. The CDR3 totals 14 residues. Here immunoSEQ multiplex PCR was the method, and the copy in TCRdb shows in-frame clones only, minus some. The table lists roughly 140,000 clones, 93% of them singletons. The V gene is TRBV5-1, the J gene TRBJ1-2, with 7 bases matching TRBD1. Material for sequencing was blood. The TCR comes from a man aged 45-60 years in good health. The chain's CDR3 is CASSLTGTEYGYTF. For the CDR3, the DNA is TGCGCCAGCAGCCTAACCGGGACAGAGTATGGCTACACCTTC.